What follows describes a single T cell receptor beta chain. The sample is drawn from a study of blood T cell repertoires in COVID-19. For the study at large: Samples taken during acute and convalescent COVID-19 were collected in the United States, Italy and Spain. The cDNA or gDNA used as material had been derived from T cells, B-cell-depleted T cells, or PBMCs.

In the source study's methods: Estimates of nucleated cell counts were drawn from the amplification of reference gene primers. Data came from immunoSEQ multiplex PCR; TCRdb stores just in-frame clones and leaves some out. That table supplies the V and J calls and clone size; D and trimming were determined from the DNA. The profile shows under 250,000 clones, roughly 85% of them singletons. Grouping used clinical history reported by participants in a survey and questionnaire. The sequence was collected from a woman in her forties or fifties with acute COVID-19. Sequenced: PBMCs or T cells enriched from blood (not recorded which).

CDR3 protein: CASSLPWDSYNEQFF. CDR3 DNA: TGTGCCAGCAGCCTCCCCTGGGACAGCTACAATGAGCAGTTCTTC. The chain links TRBV11-2 to TRBJ2-1, with 7 nucleotides matching TRBD1. Germline trimming cut 5 bases from V and 3 bases from J; bases unmatched to any gene: 7. Germline V gene data show CDR1 as SGHAT and CDR2 as FQNNGV. The CDR3 has 15 residues.